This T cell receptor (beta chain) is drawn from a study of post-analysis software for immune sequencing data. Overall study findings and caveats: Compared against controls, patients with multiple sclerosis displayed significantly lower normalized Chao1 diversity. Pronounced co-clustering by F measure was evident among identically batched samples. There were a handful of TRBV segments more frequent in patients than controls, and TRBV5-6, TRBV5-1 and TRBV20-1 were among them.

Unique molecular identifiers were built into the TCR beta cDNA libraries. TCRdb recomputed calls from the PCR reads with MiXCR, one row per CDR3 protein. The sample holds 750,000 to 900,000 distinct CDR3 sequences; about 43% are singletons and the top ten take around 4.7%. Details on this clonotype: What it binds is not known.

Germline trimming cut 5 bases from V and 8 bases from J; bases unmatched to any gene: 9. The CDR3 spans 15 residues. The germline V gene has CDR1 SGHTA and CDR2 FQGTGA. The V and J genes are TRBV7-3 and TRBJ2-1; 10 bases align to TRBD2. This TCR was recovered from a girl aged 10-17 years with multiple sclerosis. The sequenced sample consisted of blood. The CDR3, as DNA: TGTGCCAGCAGCACAGGGTCTAGCGGGAGCCATGAGCAGTTCTTC. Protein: CASSTGSSGSHEQFF.